One sample yielded the 25 T cell receptor beta chains listed below, sequenced in a study of cytomegalovirus exposure and HLA in healthy donors. Both 60 Vbeta primers and 13 Jbeta primers went into the PCR. Repertoires were generated with immunoSEQ multiplex PCR, while TCRdb's copy carries only in-frame clones and drops some. The sample holds more than 100,000 clones, roughly 70% seen once. Sequenced: PBMCs. These TCRs come from a man between 50 and 59 years old in good health and CMV-seropositive.

V and J are TRBV21-1 and TRBJ2-7; the table's TRBD1 call for D was not verified on the DNA. TRBV21-1 is a pseudogene. The CDR3 length is 14 residues. CDR3: CASSSTWQVTEQYF. The CDR3 bases are TGTGCCAGCAGCAGCACCTGGCAGGTTACGGAGCAGTACTTC.

The chain carries TRBV7-9 and TRBJ2-1; TRBD2 aligns across 12 bases. This CDR3 region has 14 residues. The germline V gene has CDR1 SEHNR and CDR2 FQNEAQ (reference sequence). V dropped 2 bases and J dropped 7; count of bases not matched to a gene: 0. In nucleotides, the CDR3 is TGTGCCAGCAGCTTACTAGCGGGAGGGAATGAGCAGTTCTTC. The encoded protein is CASSLLAGGNEQFF.

The chain is built from TRBV18 and TRBJ1-1; the D gene is possibly TRBD1 (6 bases). V lost 1 base and J 4 bases, leaving 25 bases between the germline ends. The CDR3 runs 19 residues. CDR1 is KGHSH and CDR2 is LQKENI in the germline V gene. As DNA, the CDR3 is TGTGCCAGCTCACCACTTCTAGGATTAGTTCCGGGGGGCACCACTGAAGCTTTCTTT. It translates to CASSPLLGLVPGGTTEAFF.

The chain's CDR3 is CASSSLGGTFGNQPQHF. As DNA, the CDR3 is TGTGCCAGCAGTTCGCTTGGGGGGACGTTCGGCAATCAGCCCCAGCATTTT. The chain joins TRBV27 to TRBJ1-5; possibly TRBD1 for D (5 bases). This CDR3 region has 17 residues. Trimming shortened V by 4 bases and J by 2 bases, and 18 bases separated the two germline ends. Per germline, CDR1 MNHEY and CDR2 SMNVEV (reference sequence).

The V call is TRBV9, the J call TRBJ1-6; D uncertain. Trimming shortened V by 0 bases and J by 7 bases, and 5 bases separated the two germline ends. The CDR3 covers 13 residues. Germline CDR1 and CDR2: SGDLS and YYNGEE. The CDR3 DNA sequence: TGTGCCAGCAGCGTAGCGGAGAATTCACCCCTCCACTTT. Translated, it gives CASSVAENSPLHF.

The chain is built from TRBV6-4 and TRBJ2-1; 11 nucleotides align to TRBD2. The V and J ends lost 4 bases and 10 bases, in that order; junction bases with no gene match: 18. CDR3 length equals 18 residues. CDR1 MRHNA and CDR2 SNTAGT come from the germline V gene. DNA for the CDR3: TGTGCCAGCAGTGCACTAGGGCGGACTAGCGGGCCCCATGGAGAGCAGTTCTTC. Translated: CASSALGRTSGPHGEQFF.

The J gene is TRBJ1-2, the V gene TRBV5-1; unclear D gene. Trimming removed 6 bases at V and 7 bases at J, with 16 bases between. This CDR3 is 13 amino acids long. CDR1 is SGHRS and CDR2 is YFSETQ in the germline V gene. CDR3 in DNA: TGCGCCAGCACTCGGTCTCCCGAGAGTGGCTACACCTTC. Its protein product is CASTRSPESGYTF.

This clone was seen many times. The rearrangement links TRBV27 to TRBJ2-7, with 14 bases lining up with TRBD2. After removal of 10 bases from V and 7 bases from J, the junction contained 9 bases not matched to a gene. The CDR3 totals 14 residues. The V gene's germline CDR1 is MNHEY and CDR2 SMNVEV (reference sequence). The CDR3 spells CATRTGTSGSEQYF. The CDR3 nucleotides read TGTGCCACTCGTACCGGGACTAGCGGGAGTGAGCAGTACTTC.

This rearrangement joins TRBV6-5 to TRBJ1-4; the D gene is possibly TRBD1 (5 bases). The CDR3 is made up of 15 amino acids. The V gene's germline CDR1 is MNHEY and CDR2 SVGAGI. Trimming removed 6 bases at V and 7 bases at J, with 18 bases between. The CDR3 DNA sequence: TGTGCCAGCAGCCCAGGGAACAGACAAGGTGAAAAACTGTTTTTT. It is translated as CASSPGNRQGEKLFF.

This clone has only one observation. CDR3 residues: CASSPDRGRDEQYF. In DNA form, the CDR3 reads TGTGCCAGCAGTCCGGACAGGGGACGCGACGAGCAGTACTTC. This sequence joins TRBV6-5 and TRBJ2-7, with 9 bases that match TRBD1. The CDR3 runs to 14 residues. V gave up 5 bases and J gave up 5 bases; unmatched junction bases: 7. Germline lookup yields CDR1 MNHEY and CDR2 SVGAGI.

The gene calls are TRBV6-5 and TRBJ1-1; D is ambiguous. Trimming took 5 bases from V and 5 from J, leaving 18 bases between them. Per the germline V gene, CDR1 is MNHEY and CDR2 is SVGAGI. This CDR3 has 15 amino acids. The CDR3 DNA sequence: TGTGCCAGCAGTCCTCTCGACTCACCTATTACTGAAGCTTTCTTT. Residues: CASSPLDSPITEAFF.

This clone was seen only a few times. The J gene is TRBJ1-5, the V gene TRBV19; D is possibly TRBD1 (5 bases). V was cut by 2 bases and J by 7 bases, with 12 bases left in between. From germline, CDR1 is LNHDA and CDR2 SQIVND (reference sequence). The CDR3 consists of 14 residues. Here the CDR3 DNA reads TGTGCCAGTAGTATAAGTGCGGGGGGACAGCCCCAGCATTTT. It yields the protein CASSISAGGQPQHF.

This chain joins TRBV7-9 and TRBJ2-5, with D perhaps matching TRBD1 (6 bases). The DNA end favors TRBJ2-7, so the J call may be wrong. The CDR3 has 12 residues. CDR1 and CDR2 (germline): SEHNR, FQNEAQ (reference sequence). CDR3 nucleotides: TGTGCCAGCAGCTTGACAGGCTACGAGCAGTACTTC. Its protein is CASSLTGYEQYF.

J is TRBJ1-1 and V is TRBV4-1; D gene ambiguous. Trimming removed 4 bases from V and 0 bases from J, with 6 bases in between. The CDR3 sequence is 13 residues long. Germline CDR1 is MGHRA and CDR2 is YSYEKL. The CDR3 loop reads CASSPRMNTEAFF. CDR3 bases: TGCGCCAGCAGCCCGCGTATGAACACTGAAGCTTTCTTT.

The chain recombines TRBV27 with TRBJ1-1; D perhaps matches TRBD1 (6 bases). Germline V gene lookup returns CDR1 MNHEY and CDR2 SMNVEV (reference sequence). V gave up 5 bases and J gave up 5 bases, with 18 bases separating them. The CDR3 spans 15 residues. Written as DNA, the CDR3 is TGTGCCAGCAGTGCCAGGACGGGAACAGGGACTGAAGCTTTCTTT. This encodes CASSARTGTGTEAFF.

This clone was detected only a few times. V and J are TRBV6-1 and TRBJ1-1, with D maybe TRBD1 (6 bases). Per the germline V gene, CDR1 is MNHNS and CDR2 is SASEGT. The CDR3 consists of 14 residues. V was shortened by 4 bases and J by 1 base, with 10 bases between the two germline ends. Here the CDR3 reads CASSALQGNTEAFF. The DNA of the CDR3 is TGTGCCAGCAGTGCCCTACAGGGGAACACTGAAGCTTTCTTT.

J is TRBJ2-4 and V is TRBV27; possibly TRBD1 for D (6 bases). Germline V gene data show CDR1 as MNHEY and CDR2 as SMNVEV (reference sequence). This CDR3 is 15 amino acids long. V was cut by 7 bases and J by 0 bases, with 13 bases left in between. In DNA form, the CDR3 reads TGTGCCAGCAAATCAGGGGCGGGAGCCAAAAACATTCAGTACTTC. It is translated as CASKSGAGAKNIQYF.

The chain employs TRBV29-1 and TRBJ2-2; 10 bases line up with TRBD1. Germline V gene lookup returns CDR1 SQVTM and CDR2 ANQGSEA. V lost 6 bases to trimming and J lost 4 bases; unmatched junction nucleotides: 5. The CDR3 runs to 14 residues. In DNA, the CDR3 is TGCAGCGTGGGACAGGGGAAGGGCACCGGGGAGCTGTTTTTT. Translating gives CSVGQGKGTGELFF.

The chain recombines TRBV6-5 with TRBJ2-2, with 8 bases identical to TRBD1. The germline gives CDR1 MNHEY, CDR2 SVGAGI. V dropped 1 base and J dropped 7; count of bases not matched to a gene: 5. The CDR3 totals 15 residues. CDR3 nucleotides: TGTGCCAGCAGTTACTATGGGACAGGCATCGGGGAGCTGTTTTTT. Its translation: CASSYYGTGIGELFF.

V and J are TRBV6-1 and TRBJ2-5, with D hard to call. The CDR3 is 13 residues long. Germline values: CDR1 MNHNS, CDR2 SASEGT. Trimming left V 6 bases short and J 1 base short, with 9 bases between. The DNA of the CDR3 is TGTGCCAGCAGAAAGTACAGCCAAGAGACCCAGTACTTC. Translating gives CASRKYSQETQYF.

The V gene is TRBV5-1, the J gene TRBJ1-4; TRBD1 might be the D (6 bases). The germline CDR1 and CDR2 sequences are SGHRS and YFSETQ. There are 14 residues in the CDR3. The V end lost 3 bases, the J end lost 4 bases, and 10 bases lay between the germline ends. The CDR3 protein is CASSSGDDNEKLFF. CDR3 bases: TGCGCCAGCAGCTCAGGGGATGATAATGAAAAACTGTTTTTT.

The CDR3 loop reads CASGKREGYNEQFF. The CDR3, as DNA: TGTGCCAGCGGTAAGCGGGAGGGATACAATGAGCAGTTCTTC. This sequence joins TRBV2 and TRBJ2-1; 10 bases agree with TRBD2. CDR3 length: 14 amino acids. CDR1 and CDR2 (germline): SNHLY, FYNNEI. The ends lost 8 bases at V and 4 bases at J; junction bases unmatched: 5.

The chain joins TRBV6-1 to TRBJ1-1, with TRBD1 matching over 9 bases. The CDR3 has 16 amino acids. Germline lookup yields CDR1 MNHNS and CDR2 SASEGT. V gave up 4 bases and J gave up 0 bases; unmatched junction bases: 6. CDR3 nucleotide sequence: TGTGCCAGCAGTGTACAGGGGGCGCTTATGAACACTGAAGCTTTCTTT. It specifies CASSVQGALMNTEAFF.

The J gene is TRBJ2-7, the V gene TRBV6-5; 7 positions match TRBD1. The CDR3 is 16 residues long. Germline CDR1 MNHEY, CDR2 SVGAGI. With V trimmed by 3 bases and J by 2 bases, 10 bases remained unmatched. CDR3 sequence: CASSYPETGRTYEQYF. CDR3 coding DNA: TGTGCCAGCAGTTATCCCGAGACAGGGAGAACCTACGAGCAGTACTTC.

The chain joins TRBV5-5 to TRBJ2-7; TRBD2 is a possible D gene (6 bases). Germline values: CDR1 SGHKS, CDR2 YYEKEE (reference sequence). CDR3 length: 16 residues. V was cut by 0 bases and J by 0 bases, with 13 bases left in between. Written as DNA, the CDR3 is TGTGCCAGCAGCTTGGTGGGGACTCTCAGCTCCTACGAGCAGTACTTC. Amino acid sequence: CASSLVGTLSSYEQYF.